One T cell receptor beta chain is described in this entry. Sequenced by immunoSEQ multiplex PCR; TCRdb stores in-frame clones only, minus some. This sample yields about 480,000 clones, of which 88% are seen a single time; roughly 8% belongs to the top ten. Deletions cut 5 bases from V and 1 base from J, with 12 bases between. From germline, CDR1 is MNHEY and CDR2 SMNVEV (reference sequence). The CDR3 has 15 residues. The data were obtained in a study of blood T cell repertoires in COVID-19. Clinical history reported by participants formed the basis on which cohorts were assigned. Two negative PCRs, clearance, or symptom resolution were required of recovered Cohort 3 donors.

The V gene is TRBV27, the J gene TRBJ1-5, with unresolved D. The source material was PBMCs or T cells enriched from blood (not recorded which). The source of this sequence is a woman aged 55-69 years who had recovered from COVID-19. The CDR3 sequence: CASSLNRGSNQPQHF. As DNA, the CDR3 is TGTGCCAGCAGTCTTAATAGAGGAAGCAATCAGCCCCAGCATTTT.